These T cell receptor beta chains were read from a single sample in a study of T-cell memory formation after mild COVID-19. TCRdb reprocessed the 5' RACE reads via MiXCR and lists one record per CDR3 protein. Counted here are 300,000 to 400,000 distinct CDR3 sequences, less than 20% occurring once; the ten biggest clones make up about a fifth. Sample: PBMCs or a T cell subset sorted from them (not recorded which). Source of these receptors: a man aged 18 to 29 who had mild COVID-19 (a few samples of this study predate the infection). Cell type and time point are not known. The CDR3 runs from the conserved cysteine through the conserved F or W. The order of the fields is CDR3 protein, V gene.

CSVEVGLFPEAFF TRBV29-1
CSARDPISGDNTDTQYF TRBV20-1
CASSANPASTDTQYF TRBV7-2
CASSFGSQTGNYGYTF TRBV7-2
CSASEGFTYEQYF TRBV20-1
CASSLAGAYNEQFF TRBV5-5
CASKTSGGQETQYF TRBV10-2
CASSPAGGSYNEQFF TRBV6-2/TRBV6-3
CASSPPHTF TRBV28
CSARKGGYGYTEAFF TRBV20-1
CASSLSILAGGSTDTQYF TRBV28
CASSQAVGDTQYF TRBV3-1
CASSLGQGSNEKLFF TRBV5-1
CSAPKARTRRETQYF TRBV20-1
CASRLQGGEGYTF TRBV6-2/TRBV6-3
CSARGQDEKLFF TRBV20-1
CASSLGQGEWETQYF TRBV11-3
CASSFGTRGETQYF TRBV5-4
CASSYAQAGALYNEQFF TRBV6-2/TRBV6-3
CASSQEGVEQFF TRBV4-2
CASNRDRYNEQFF TRBV7-9
CASSFNAGETQYF TRBV7-2
CASSLHREYSPLHF TRBV28
CASSQSASGVYNEQFF TRBV4-3
CASSVDAYSNQPQHF TRBV9
CASSRRETYEQYF TRBV10-2
CASSQVGTSGVATDTQYF TRBV4-2
CASSYLAGGPTGELFF TRBV5-1
CASSGTDEQFF TRBV9